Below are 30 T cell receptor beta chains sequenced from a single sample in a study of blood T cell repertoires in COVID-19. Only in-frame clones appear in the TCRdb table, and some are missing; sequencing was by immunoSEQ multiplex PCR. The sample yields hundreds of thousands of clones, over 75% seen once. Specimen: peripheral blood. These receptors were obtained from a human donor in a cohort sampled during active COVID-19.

CDR3 DNA sequence: TGTGCCAGCAGTTTAAACAGGGGGAGGTCGGGGACTAGCGGTTACGAGCAGTACTTC. It translates to CASSLNRGRSGTSGYEQYF. The V and J genes are TRBV28 and TRBJ2-7, with TRBD2 matching 11 bases. The CDR3 consists of 19 residues. With 2 bases clipped from V and 4 bases from J, the junction kept 16 bases outside the gene matches. Germline values: CDR1 MDHEN, CDR2 SYDVKM.

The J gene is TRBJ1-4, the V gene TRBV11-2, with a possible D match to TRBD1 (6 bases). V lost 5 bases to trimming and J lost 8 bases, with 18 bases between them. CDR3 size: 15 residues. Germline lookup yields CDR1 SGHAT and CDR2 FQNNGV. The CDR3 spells CASSDTGLIWEKLFF. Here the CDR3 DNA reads TGTGCCAGCAGCGATACAGGGTTAATATGGGAAAAACTGTTTTTT.

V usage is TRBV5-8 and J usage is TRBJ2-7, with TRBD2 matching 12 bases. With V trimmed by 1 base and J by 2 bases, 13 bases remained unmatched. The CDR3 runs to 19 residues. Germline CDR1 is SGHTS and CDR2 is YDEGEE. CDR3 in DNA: TGTGCCAGCAGCTTGAGAGCTAGCGGGAGGGCCGAGGAAACCTACGAGCAGTACTTC. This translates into CASSLRASGRAEETYEQYF.

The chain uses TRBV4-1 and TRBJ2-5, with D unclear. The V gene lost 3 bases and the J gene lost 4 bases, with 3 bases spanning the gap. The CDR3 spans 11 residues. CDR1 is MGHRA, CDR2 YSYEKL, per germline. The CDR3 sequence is CASSHGETQYF. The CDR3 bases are TGCGCCAGCAGCCACGGAGAGACCCAGTACTTC.

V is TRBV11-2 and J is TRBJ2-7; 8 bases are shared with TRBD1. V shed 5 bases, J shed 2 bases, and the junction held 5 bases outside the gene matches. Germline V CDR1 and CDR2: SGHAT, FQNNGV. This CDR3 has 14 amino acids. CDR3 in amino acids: CASSPDRVPYEQYF. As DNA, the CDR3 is TGTGCCAGCAGCCCGGACAGGGTACCCTACGAGCAGTACTTC.

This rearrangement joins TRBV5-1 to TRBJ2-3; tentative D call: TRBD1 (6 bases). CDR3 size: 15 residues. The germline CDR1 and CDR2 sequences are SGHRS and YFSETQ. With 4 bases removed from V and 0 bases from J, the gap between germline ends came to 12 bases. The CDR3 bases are TGCGCCAGCAGCGGCCCGGGACATAGCACAGATACGCAGTATTTT. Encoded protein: CASSGPGHSTDTQYF.

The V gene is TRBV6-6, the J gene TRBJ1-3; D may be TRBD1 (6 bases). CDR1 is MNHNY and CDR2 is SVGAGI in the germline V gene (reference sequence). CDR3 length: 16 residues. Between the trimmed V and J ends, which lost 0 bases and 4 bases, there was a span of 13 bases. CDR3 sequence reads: CASSYSTGLYGNTIYF. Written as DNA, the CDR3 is TGTGCCAGCAGTTACTCCACAGGGCTATACGGAAACACCATATATTTT.

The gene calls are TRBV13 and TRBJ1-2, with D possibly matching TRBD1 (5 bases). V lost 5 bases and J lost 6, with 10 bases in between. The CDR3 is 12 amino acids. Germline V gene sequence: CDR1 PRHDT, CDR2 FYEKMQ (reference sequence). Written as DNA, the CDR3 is TGTGCCAGCAGCAAAGACAGTCATGGCTACACCTTC. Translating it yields CASSKDSHGYTF.

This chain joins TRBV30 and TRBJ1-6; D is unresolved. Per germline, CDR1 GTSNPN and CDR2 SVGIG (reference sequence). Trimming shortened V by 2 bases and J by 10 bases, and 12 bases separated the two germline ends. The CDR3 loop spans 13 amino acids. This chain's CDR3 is CAWSITPESPLHF. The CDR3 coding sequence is TGTGCCTGGAGTATTACTCCTGAATCACCCCTCCACTTT. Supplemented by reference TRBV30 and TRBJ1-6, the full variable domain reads SQTIHQWPATLVQPVGSPLSLECTVEGTSNPNLYWYRQAAGRGLQLLFYSVGIGQISSEVPQNLSASRPQDRQFILSSKKLLLSDSGFYLCAWSITPESPLHFGNGTRLTVT.

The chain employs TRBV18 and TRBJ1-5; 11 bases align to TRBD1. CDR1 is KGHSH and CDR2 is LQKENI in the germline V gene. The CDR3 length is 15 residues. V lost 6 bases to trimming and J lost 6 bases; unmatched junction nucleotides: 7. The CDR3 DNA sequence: TGTGCCAGCTCCCAGGGACAGGGGGTGAGTCAGCCCCAGCATTTT. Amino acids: CASSQGQGVSQPQHF.

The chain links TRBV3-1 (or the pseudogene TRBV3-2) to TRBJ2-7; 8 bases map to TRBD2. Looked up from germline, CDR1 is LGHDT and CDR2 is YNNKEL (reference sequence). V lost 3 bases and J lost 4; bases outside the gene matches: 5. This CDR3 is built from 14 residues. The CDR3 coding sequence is TGTGCCAGCAGCCAGGGCGCGGGAGGATACGAGCAGTACTTC. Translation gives CASSQGAGGYEQYF.

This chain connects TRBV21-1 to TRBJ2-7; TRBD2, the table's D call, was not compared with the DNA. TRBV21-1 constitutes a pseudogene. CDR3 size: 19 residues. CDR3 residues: CASSKEDSPGGVISYEQYF. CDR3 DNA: TGTGCCAGCAGCAAAGAGGACAGTCCGGGGGGTGTGATCAGCTACGAGCAGTACTTC.

The CDR3 region has the DNA TGTGCCAGCAGCCCCCGACAGAGCTCTGGAAACACCATATATTTT. Its protein is CASSPRQSSGNTIYF. The chain joins TRBV5-6 to TRBJ1-3; weak D call: TRBD1 (5 bases). Germline lookup yields CDR1 SGHDT and CDR2 YYEEEE. The ends were cut back, 4 bases at V and 0 bases at J, with 11 bases in the middle. The CDR3 sequence is 15 residues long.

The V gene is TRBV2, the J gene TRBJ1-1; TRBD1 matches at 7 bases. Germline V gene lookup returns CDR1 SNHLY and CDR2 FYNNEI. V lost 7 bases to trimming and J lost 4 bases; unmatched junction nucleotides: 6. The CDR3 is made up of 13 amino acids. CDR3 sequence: CASNYRGGTEAFF. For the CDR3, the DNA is TGTGCCAGCAACTACAGGGGTGGCACTGAAGCTTTCTTT.

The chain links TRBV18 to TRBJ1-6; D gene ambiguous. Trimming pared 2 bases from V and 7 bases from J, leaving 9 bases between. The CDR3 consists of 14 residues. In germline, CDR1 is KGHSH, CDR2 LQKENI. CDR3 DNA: TGTGCCAGCTCACCAGAAGGGAGCAATTCACCCCTCCACTTT. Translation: CASSPEGSNSPLHF.

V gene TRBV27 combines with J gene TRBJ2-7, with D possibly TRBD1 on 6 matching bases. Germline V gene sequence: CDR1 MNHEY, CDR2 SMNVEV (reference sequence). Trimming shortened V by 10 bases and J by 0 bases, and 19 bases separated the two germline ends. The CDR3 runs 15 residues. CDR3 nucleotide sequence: TGTGCCACTAAGGTGGGACAATGGGGCTCCTACGAGCAGTACTTC. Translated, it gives CATKVGQWGSYEQYF.

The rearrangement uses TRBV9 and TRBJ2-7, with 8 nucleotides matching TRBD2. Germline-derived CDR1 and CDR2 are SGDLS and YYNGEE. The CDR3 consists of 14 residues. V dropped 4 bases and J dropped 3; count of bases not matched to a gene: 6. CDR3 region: CASSPGGGFYEQYF. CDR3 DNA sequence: TGTGCCAGCAGCCCCGGGGGGGGTTTCTACGAGCAGTACTTC.

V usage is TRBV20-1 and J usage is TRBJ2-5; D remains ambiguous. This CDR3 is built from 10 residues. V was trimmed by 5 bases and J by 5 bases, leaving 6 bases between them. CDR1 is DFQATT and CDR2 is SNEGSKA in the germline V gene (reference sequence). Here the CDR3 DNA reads TGCAGTGCTCCTCTGGAGACCCAGTACTTC. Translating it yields CSAPLETQYF.

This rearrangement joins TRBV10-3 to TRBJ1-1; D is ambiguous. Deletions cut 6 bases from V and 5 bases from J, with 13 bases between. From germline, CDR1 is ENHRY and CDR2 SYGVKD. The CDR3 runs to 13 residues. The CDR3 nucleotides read TGTGCCATCAGGGGTGGCGAGAGGACTGAAGCTTTCTTT. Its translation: CAIRGGERTEAFF.

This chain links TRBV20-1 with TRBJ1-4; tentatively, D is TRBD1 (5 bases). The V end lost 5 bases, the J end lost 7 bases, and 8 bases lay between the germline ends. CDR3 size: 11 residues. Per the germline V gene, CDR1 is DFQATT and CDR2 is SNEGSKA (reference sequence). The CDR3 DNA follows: TGCAGTGCTGCTAGGGGTGAAAAACTGTTTTTT. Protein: CSAARGEKLFF.

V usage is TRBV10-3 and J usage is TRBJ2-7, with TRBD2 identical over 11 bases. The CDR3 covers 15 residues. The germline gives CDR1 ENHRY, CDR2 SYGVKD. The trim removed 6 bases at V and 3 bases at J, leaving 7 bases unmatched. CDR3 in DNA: TGTGCCATCAGGATCACCGGGACTAGCGGCTACGAGCAGTACTTC. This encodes CAIRITGTSGYEQYF.

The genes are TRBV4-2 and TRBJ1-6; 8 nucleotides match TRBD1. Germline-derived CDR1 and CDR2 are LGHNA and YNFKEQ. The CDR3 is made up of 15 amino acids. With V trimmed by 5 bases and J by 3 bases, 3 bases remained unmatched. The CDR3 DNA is TGTGCCAGCAGCTCAGGGGGCCTCTATAATTCACCCCTCCACTTT. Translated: CASSSGGLYNSPLHF.

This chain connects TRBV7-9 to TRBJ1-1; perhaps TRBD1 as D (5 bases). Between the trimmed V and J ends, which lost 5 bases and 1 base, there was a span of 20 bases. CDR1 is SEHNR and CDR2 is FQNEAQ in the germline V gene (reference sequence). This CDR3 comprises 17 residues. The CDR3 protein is CASSPPSRGRSNTEAFF. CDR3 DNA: TGTGCCAGCAGCCCCCCTTCGCGGGGCCGGTCGAACACTGAAGCTTTCTTT.

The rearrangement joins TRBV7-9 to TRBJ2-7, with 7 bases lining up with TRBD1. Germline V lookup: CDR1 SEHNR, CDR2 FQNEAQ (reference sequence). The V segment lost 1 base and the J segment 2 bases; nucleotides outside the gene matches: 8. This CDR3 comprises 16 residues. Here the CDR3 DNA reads TGTGCCAGCAGCTTAGGAACGGCAGGGGGTACCTACGAGCAGTACTTC. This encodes CASSLGTAGGTYEQYF.

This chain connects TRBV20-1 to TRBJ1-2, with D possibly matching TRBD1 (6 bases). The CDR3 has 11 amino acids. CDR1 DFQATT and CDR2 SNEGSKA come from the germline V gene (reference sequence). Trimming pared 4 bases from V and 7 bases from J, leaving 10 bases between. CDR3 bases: TGCAGTGCTAACAGGGAGGGTGGCTACACCTTC. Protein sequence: CSANREGGYTF.

The CDR3 reads CASSHAGGGGVTEAFF. CDR3 nucleotide sequence: TGTGCCAGCAGCCACGCCGGGGGAGGAGGGGTCACTGAAGCTTTCTTT. V usage is TRBV5-4 and J usage is TRBJ1-1; possibly TRBD1 for D (5 bases). The CDR3 loop spans 16 amino acids. V lost 4 bases and J 4 bases, leaving 20 bases between the germline ends. Germline V CDR1 and CDR2: SGHNT, YYREEE (reference sequence).

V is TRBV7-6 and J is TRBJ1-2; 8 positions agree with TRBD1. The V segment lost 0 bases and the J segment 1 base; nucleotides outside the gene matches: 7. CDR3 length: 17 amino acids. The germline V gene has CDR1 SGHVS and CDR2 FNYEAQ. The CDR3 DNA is TGTGCCAGCAGCTTAGCGGCGGGGACAGGTTTTAACTATGGCTACACCTTC. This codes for CASSLAAGTGFNYGYTF.

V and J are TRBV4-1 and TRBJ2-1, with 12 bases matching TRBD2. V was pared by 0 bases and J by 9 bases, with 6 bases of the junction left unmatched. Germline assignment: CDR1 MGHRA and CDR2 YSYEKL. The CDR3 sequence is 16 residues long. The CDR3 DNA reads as TGCGCCAGCAGCCAAGAAAGACTAGCGGGGGACACTGAGCAGTTCTTC. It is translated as CASSQERLAGDTEQFF.

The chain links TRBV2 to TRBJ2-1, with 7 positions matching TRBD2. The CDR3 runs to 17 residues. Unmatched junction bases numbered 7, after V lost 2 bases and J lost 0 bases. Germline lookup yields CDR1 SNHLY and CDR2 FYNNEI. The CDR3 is CASSEQPAGSSYNEQFF. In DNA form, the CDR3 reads TGTGCCAGCAGTGAACAACCAGCGGGGAGCTCCTACAATGAGCAGTTCTTC.

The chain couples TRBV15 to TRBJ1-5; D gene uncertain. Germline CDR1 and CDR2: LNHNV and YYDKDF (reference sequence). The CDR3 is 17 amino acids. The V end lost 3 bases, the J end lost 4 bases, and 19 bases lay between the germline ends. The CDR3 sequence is CATSRKRTHTSNQPQHF. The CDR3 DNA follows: TGTGCCACCAGCAGGAAGAGGACTCACACTTCTAATCAGCCCCAGCATTTT.